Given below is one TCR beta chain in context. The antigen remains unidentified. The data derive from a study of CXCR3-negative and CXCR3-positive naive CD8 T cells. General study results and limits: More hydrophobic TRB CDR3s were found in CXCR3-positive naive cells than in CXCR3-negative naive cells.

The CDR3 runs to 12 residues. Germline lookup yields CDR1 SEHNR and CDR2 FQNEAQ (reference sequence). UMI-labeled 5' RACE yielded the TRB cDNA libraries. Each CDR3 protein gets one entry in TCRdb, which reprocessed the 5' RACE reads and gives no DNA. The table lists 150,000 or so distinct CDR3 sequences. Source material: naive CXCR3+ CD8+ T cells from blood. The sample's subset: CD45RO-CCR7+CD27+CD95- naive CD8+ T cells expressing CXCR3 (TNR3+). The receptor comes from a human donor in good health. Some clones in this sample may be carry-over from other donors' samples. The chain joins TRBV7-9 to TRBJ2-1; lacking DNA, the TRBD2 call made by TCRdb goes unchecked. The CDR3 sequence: CASSPRVGEQFF.